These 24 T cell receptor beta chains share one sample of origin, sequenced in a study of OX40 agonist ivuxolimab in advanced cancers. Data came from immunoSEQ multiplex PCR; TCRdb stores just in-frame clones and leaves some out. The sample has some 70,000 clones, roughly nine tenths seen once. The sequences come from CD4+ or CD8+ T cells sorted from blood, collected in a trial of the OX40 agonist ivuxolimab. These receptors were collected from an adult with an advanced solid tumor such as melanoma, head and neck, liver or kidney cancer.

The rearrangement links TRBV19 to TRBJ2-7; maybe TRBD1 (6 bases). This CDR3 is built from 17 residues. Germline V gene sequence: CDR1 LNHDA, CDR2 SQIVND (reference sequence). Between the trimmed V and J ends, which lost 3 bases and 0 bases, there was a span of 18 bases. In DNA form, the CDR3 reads TGTGCCAGTAGTATTGAATGGGGGACAACCTACTCCTACGAGCAGTACTTC. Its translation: CASSIEWGTTYSYEQYF.

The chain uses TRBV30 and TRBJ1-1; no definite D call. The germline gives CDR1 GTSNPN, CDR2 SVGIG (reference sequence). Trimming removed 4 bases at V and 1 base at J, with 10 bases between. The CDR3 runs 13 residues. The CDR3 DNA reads TGTGCCTGGAAGAAACCTAGGAACACTGAAGCTTTCTTT. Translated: CAWKKPRNTEAFF.

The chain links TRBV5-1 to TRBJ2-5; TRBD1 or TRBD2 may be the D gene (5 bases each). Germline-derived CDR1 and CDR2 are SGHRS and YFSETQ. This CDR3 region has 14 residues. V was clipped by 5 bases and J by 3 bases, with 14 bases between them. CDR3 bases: TGCGCCAGCAGTGACAGTGGGGGAAAAGAGACCCAGTACTTC. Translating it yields CASSDSGGKETQYF.

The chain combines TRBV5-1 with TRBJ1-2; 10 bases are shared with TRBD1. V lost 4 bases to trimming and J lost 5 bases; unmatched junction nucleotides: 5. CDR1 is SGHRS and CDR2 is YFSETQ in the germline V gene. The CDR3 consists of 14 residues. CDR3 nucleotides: TGCGCCAGCAGCCCCCGACAGGGGGCTTATGGCTACACCTTC. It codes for CASSPRQGAYGYTF.

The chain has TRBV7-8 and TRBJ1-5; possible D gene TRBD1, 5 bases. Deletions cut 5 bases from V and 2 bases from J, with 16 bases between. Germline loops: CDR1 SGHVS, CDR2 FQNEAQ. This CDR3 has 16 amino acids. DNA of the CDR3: TGTGCCAGCAGCCGAAAGCGGGGGAAGGGCAATCAGCCCCAGCATTTT. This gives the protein CASSRKRGKGNQPQHF.

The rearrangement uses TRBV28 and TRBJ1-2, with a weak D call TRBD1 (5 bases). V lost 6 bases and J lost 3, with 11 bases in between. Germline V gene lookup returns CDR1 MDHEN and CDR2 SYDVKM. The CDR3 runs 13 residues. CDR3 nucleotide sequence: TGTGCCAGCAGACCAGGGCCTCACTATGGCTACACCTTC. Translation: CASRPGPHYGYTF.

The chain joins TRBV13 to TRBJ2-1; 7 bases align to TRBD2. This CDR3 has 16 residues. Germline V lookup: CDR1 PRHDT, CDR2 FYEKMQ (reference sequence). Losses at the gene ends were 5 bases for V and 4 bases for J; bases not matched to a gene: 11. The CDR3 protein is CASSRAGGIRYNEQFF. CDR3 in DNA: TGTGCCAGCAGCAGGGCCGGGGGGATAAGGTACAATGAGCAGTTCTTC.

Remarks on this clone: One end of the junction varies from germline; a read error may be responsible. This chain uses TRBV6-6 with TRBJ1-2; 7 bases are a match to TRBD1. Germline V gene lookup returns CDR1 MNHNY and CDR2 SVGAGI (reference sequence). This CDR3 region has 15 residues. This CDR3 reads CTSRYYGQDNYGYTF. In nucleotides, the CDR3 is TGTACCAGCAGGTACTATGGACAGGATAACTATGGCTACACCTTC.

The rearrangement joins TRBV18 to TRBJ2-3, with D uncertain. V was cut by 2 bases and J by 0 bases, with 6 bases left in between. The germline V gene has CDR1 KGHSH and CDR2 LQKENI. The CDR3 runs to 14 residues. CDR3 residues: CASSPISSTDTQYF. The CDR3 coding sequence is TGTGCCAGCTCACCAATATCTAGCACAGATACGCAGTATTTT.

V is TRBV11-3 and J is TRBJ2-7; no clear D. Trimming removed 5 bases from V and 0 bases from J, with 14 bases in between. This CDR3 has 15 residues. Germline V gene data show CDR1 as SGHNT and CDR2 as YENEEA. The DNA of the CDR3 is TGTGCCAGCAGCCGATCACCCGTGAGCTCCTACGAGCAGTACTTC. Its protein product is CASSRSPVSSYEQYF.

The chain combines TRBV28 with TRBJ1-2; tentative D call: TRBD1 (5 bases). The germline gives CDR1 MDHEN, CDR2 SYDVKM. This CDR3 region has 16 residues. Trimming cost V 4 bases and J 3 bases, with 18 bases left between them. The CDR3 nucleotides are TGTGCCAGCAGTTCCGCCCAGACCAGGGATTACTATGGCTACACCTTC. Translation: CASSSAQTRDYYGYTF.

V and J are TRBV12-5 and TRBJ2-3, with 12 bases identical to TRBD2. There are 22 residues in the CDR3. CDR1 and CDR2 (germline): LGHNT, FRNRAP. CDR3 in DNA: TGTGGGTCCACCACCTATCACATAACCCAGACTAGCGGGAGAGGATTGGCAGATACGCAGTATTTT. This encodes CGSTTYHITQTSGRGLADTQYF.

The CDR3 bases are TGCGCCAGCAGCCAAGATGAGGGGACTGAAGCTTTCTTT. Residues: CASSQDEGTEAFF. This chain connects TRBV4-1 to TRBJ1-1; a possible D gene is TRBD1 (5 bases). Germline CDR1 and CDR2: MGHRA and YSYEKL. CDR3 length: 13 amino acids. Trimming removed 0 bases from V and 5 bases from J, with 7 bases in between.

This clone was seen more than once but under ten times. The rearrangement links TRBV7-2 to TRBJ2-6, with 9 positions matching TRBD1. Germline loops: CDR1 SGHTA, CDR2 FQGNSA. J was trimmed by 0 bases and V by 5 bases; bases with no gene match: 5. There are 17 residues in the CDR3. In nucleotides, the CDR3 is TGTGCCAGCAGCCCCCGGACAGGGGCCTCTGGGGCCAACGTCCTGACTTTC. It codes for CASSPRTGASGANVLTF.

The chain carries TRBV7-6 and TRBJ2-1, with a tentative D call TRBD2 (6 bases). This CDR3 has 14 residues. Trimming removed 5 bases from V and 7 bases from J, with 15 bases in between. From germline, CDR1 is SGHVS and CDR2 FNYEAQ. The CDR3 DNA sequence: TGTGCCAGCAGCACGCATGAGACTAGTAATGAGCAGTTCTTC. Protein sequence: CASSTHETSNEQFF.

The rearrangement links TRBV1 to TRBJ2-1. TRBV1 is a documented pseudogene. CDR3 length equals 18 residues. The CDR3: CTSSQVVTRIPVRDEQFF. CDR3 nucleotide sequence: TGCACCAGCAGCCAAGTGGTGACCAGGATTCCCGTTCGGGATGAGCAGTTCTTC.

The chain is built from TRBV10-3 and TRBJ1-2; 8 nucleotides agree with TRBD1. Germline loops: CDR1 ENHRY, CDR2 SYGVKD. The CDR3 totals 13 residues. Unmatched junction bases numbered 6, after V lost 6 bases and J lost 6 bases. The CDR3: CAISDRGGNGYTF. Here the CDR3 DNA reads TGTGCCATCAGCGACAGGGGAGGTAATGGCTACACCTTC.

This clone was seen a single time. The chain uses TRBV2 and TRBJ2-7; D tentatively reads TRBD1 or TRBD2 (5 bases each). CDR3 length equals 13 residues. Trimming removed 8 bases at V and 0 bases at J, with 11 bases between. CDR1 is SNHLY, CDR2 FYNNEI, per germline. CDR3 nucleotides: TGTGCCAGCTGCCGGGACCACTCCTACGAGCAGTACTTC. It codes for CASCRDHSYEQYF.

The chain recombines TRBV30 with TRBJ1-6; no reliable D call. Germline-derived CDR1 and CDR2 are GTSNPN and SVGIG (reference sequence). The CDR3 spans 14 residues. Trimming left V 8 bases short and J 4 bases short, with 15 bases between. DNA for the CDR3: TGTGCCCTCATGTCGGGCAGATATAATTCACCCCTCCACTTT. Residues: CALMSGRYNSPLHF.

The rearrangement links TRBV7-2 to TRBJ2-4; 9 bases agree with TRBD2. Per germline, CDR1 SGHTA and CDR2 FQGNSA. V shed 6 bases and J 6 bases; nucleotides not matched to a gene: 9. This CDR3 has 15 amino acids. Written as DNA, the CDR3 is TGTGCCAGCAGATCCCAAGCGGGGGGTGGAAACATTCAGTACTTC. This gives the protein CASRSQAGGGNIQYF.

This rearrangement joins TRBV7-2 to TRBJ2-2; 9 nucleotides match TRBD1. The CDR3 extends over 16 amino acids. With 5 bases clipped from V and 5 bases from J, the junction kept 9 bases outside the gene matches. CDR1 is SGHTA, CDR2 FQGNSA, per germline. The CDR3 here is CASSLRTGDETGELFF. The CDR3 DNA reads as TGTGCCAGCAGCCTACGGACAGGGGACGAAACCGGGGAGCTGTTTTTT. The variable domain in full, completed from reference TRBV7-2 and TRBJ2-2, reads GAGVSQSPSNKVTEKGKDVELRCDPISGHTALYWYRQSLGQGLEFLIYFQGNSAPDKSGLPSDRFSAERTGGSVSTLTIQRTQQEDSAVYLCASSLRTGDETGELFFGEGSRLTVL.

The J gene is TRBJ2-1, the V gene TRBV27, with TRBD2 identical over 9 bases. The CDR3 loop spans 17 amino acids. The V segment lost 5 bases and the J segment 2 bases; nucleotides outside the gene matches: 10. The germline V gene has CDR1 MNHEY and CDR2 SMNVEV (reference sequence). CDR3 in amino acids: CASSGSSGSVTYNEQFF. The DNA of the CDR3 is TGTGCCAGCAGTGGGAGTAGCGGGAGCGTCACCTACAATGAGCAGTTCTTC.

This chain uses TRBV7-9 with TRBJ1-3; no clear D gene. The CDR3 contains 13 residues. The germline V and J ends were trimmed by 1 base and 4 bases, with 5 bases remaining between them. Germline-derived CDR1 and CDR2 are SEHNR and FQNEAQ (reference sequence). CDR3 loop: CASSLGGGNTIYF. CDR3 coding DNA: TGTGCCAGCAGCTTAGGGGGAGGAAACACCATATATTTT.

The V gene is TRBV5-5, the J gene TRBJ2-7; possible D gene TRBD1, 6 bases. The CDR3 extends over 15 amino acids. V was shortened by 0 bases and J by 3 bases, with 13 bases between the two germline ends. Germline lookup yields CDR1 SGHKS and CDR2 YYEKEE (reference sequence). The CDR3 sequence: CASSLAGVTLYEQYF. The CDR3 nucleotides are TGTGCCAGCAGCTTGGCAGGGGTAACCCTCTACGAGCAGTACTTC.